This T cell receptor (beta chain) comes out of a study of shared clonotypes between healthy human individuals (dated by TCRdb to the early 2020s). For context, the study as a whole: A few men and two women, aged 18 to 49 years, made up the cohort. For each donor, three plates each were used for CD4 naive and CD4 memory, two plates were used for CD8 naive, and one plate was used for CD8 memory. To estimate repertoire size and how much clonotype sharing occurs between individuals, the study deeply sequenced the blood TCR repertoires of about 5 healthy adults. To increase sequencing depth and limit assay-specific biases, different laboratories used diverse techniques to prepare libraries and sequence TCR repertoires. Between about 0.8 and 9.5 billion PBMCs per donor were obtained by leukapheresis. Here is what the overall study found, with its caveats: Only blood was sampled, and tissue TCR repertoires likely differ from those in blood. Pairwise subsampling indicated that sequencing depth was expected to affect the degree of clonotype sharing among donors. Estimated clonotype richness was generally larger for naive than for memory subsets. Even with the large sequencing depth, rarefaction of the sorted-subset datasets indicated that sequencing was incomplete. Compared with non-shared clonotypes, the clonotypes found in all four sorted-subset donors had higher generation probabilities. Across a handful of donors, approximately 4.6% of naive CD4, 3.5% of naive CD8, about 2.3% of memory CD4, and approximately 0.4% of memory CD8 clonotypes were shared. The genetic and exposure-history diversity represented was limited by the small number of donors.

TCR CDR3 regions were amplified from genomic DNA by multiplex PCR using the deep immunoSEQ assay. For each cell subset, the extracted genomic DNA was distributed evenly across all wells of several immunoSEQ 96-well plates, and each plate served as one replicate. For sorted subsets, each replicate PCR was loaded with roughly 0.2 ug genomic DNA, equivalent to about 30,000 T cell genomes. The purified libraries were quantified using a Qubit 3.0 fluorometer, sized with a Bioanalyzer 2100, and then quantified again using the KAPA Library Quantification kit. Each immunoSEQ 96-well plate was sequenced on its own single-read 150-cycle Illumina NextSeq 550 flow cell. Processing in the source paper ran as follows. The immunoSEQ output contained only junctional sequences without quality scores, so filtering could not match that applied to full-length reads. Sequences were annotated with PyIR, a Python wrapper for IgBLAST v1.9, and V/J genes and CDR3 were assigned using IMGT germline references. Reads with weak V/J assignments (E-value above 1e-6), missing CDR3, stop codons, out-of-frame junctions, or ambiguous translated residues were removed. V3J clonotypes were defined by identical inferred V gene, J gene, and CDR3 amino acid sequence. To compute the percentage overlap between repertoires, the number of shared unique clonotypes was divided by the size of the smaller repertoire. Repertoire richness was assessed with RTK rarefaction, the Chao1 estimator, and Recon v2.1 estimates of unobserved clonotypes. Generation probabilities for all TCRbeta clonotypes obtained by the gDNA method from several donors were computed using OLGA. TCRdb retrieved this table from immuneACCESS and kept in-frame rearrangements only. Not all clones are present; in checked studies, unresolved V genes account for under half, and no reason is known for the remainder. V and J calls and clone size follow that table, whereas D and trimming were derived from the DNA. The sample table lists about 2.3 million clones, just over 90% of them with a count of one. The ten largest clonotypes hold about 0.37% of the sample.

The donors were healthy, HIV-negative adults with no recently reported acute infections or vaccinations. Only Caucasian adults living in Nashville, Tennessee, USA were represented among the donors. CD4+ T cells were enriched by magnetic negative selection; naive cells were then positively selected on CD45RA, and the negative fraction formed the memory subset. Blood was obtained by leukapheresis, after which PBMCs were separated by Ficoll-Histopaque density gradient centrifugation and cryopreserved in liquid nitrogen vapor phase. Purity and quantity of every magnetically sorted T cell population were checked by analytical flow cytometry. From each sorted fraction, genomic DNA was isolated and quantified by UV absorbance on a Nanodrop 2000c. The germline V gene gives CDR1 as MNHEY and CDR2 as SVGAGI. The cysteine opens and the phenylalanine closes a CDR3 of 14 amino acids. Solely the CDR3 DNA is kept, with 42 bases framed from the first base. The germline V end is reduced by 5 bases and the J end by 5 bases; junction bases left unmatched: 5.

As concerns this clone: Which antigen it targets is not known. Per-nucleotide qualities are absent, and no much larger clonotype sits a single base away.

The sequenced sample was naive CD4+ T cells from PBMCs. This specimen's cell subset or site label, per the study, means: CD45RA+ positively selected. The sequence links TRBV6-5 to TRBJ2-1; TRBD2 matches 8 bases in the middle. The TCR originated in a man in his late teens or twenties in good health. Some clones in this sample may be carry-over from other donors' samples. In nucleotides, the sequence is TGTGCCAGCAGTATCCCGGGGGGGGACAATGAGCAGTTCTTC. Its amino acids are CASSIPGGDNEQFF.